The 27 T cell receptor beta chains presented below share a single source sample, sequenced in a study of T-cell reconstitution after alpha-beta-depleted transplantation in children. Preparation of the TCRbeta library involved a method that used unique molecular identifiers. TCRdb itself ran the PCR reads through MiXCR, one entry per CDR3 protein. Among about 870,000 distinct CDR3 sequences listed, approximately 15% were seen once. Sequences were derived from PBMCs, mostly from graft donor cells, sampled 360 days after TCRalphabeta/CD19-depleted stem cell transplant. The source of these receptors is a male patient between 5 and 17 years old who had a stem cell transplant for acute lymphoblastic leukemia, so the T cells may come from the graft donor.

This sequence joins TRBV5-5 and TRBJ1-5, with D hard to call. CDR3 length: 17 residues. V was cut by 0 bases and J by 1 base, with 14 bases left in between. Per the germline V gene, CDR1 is SGHKS and CDR2 is YYEKEE (reference sequence). The CDR3 region has the DNA TGTGCCAGCAGCTTGGGAGGCTGGGGTTCGAGCAATCAGCCCCAGCATTTT. Translating gives CASSLGGWGSSNQPQHF.

This chain links TRBV12-3 or TRBV12-4 with TRBJ2-3, with 7 bases lining up with TRBD2. This CDR3 is 16 amino acids long. The ends lost 4 bases at V and 1 base at J; junction bases unmatched: 8. The CDR3 DNA reads TGTGCCAGCAGTTCTTTCGGGAGGTCCCGCACAGATACGCAGTATTTT. Amino acid sequence: CASSSFGRSRTDTQYF.

The chain links TRBV24-1 to TRBJ1-4; the match to TRBD1 covers 9 bases. CDR1 and CDR2 (germline): KGHDR, SFDVKD. With 7 bases clipped from V and 7 bases from J, the junction kept 3 bases outside the gene matches. The CDR3 is 13 amino acids. The CDR3 DNA reads TGTGCCACCAGCGGGACAGGGAGTGAAAAACTGTTTTTT. Translation gives CATSGTGSEKLFF.

This clonotype appeared a few times. The chain couples TRBV2 to TRBJ1-5, with TRBD1 matching 7 bases. With V trimmed by 1 base and J by 1 base, 1 base remained unmatched. The CDR3 loop spans 15 amino acids. The germline V gene has CDR1 SNHLY and CDR2 FYNNEI. The CDR3 protein is CASSEEGASNQPQHF. The DNA of the CDR3 is TGTGCCAGCAGTGAAGAGGGGGCCAGCAATCAGCCCCAGCATTTT.

This clonotype was recorded a few times. V is TRBV5-5 and J is TRBJ2-2; no firm D call. Germline values: CDR1 SGHKS, CDR2 YYEKEE (reference sequence). The CDR3 extends over 14 amino acids. V lost 4 bases to trimming and J lost 1 base, with 8 bases between them. The CDR3 coding sequence is TGTGCCAGCAGCGCAGACGGGAACACCGGGGAGCTGTTTTTT. It codes for CASSADGNTGELFF.

This clonotype was observed a few times. The J gene is TRBJ2-5, the V gene TRBV7-9; a possible D gene is TRBD2 (5 bases). This CDR3 contains 14 residues. The V and J ends lost 1 base and 5 bases respectively, with 11 bases between them. The V gene's germline CDR1 is SEHNR and CDR2 FQNEAQ (reference sequence). This chain's CDR3 is CASSLVLAWETQYF. As DNA, the CDR3 is TGTGCCAGCAGCTTAGTCCTAGCATGGGAGACCCAGTACTTC.

This clonotype was found a few times. The rearrangement joins TRBV6-5 to TRBJ2-7, with D perhaps matching TRBD2 (6 bases). Germline-derived CDR1 and CDR2 are MNHEY and SVGAGI. The ends were cut back, 8 bases at V and 2 bases at J, with 19 bases in the middle. The CDR3 length is 15 residues. The CDR3 is CASVDFGGSPYEQYF. The CDR3 nucleotides are TGTGCCAGCGTTGATTTTGGAGGGAGCCCCTACGAGCAGTACTTC.

The rearrangement links TRBV7-3 to TRBJ2-1; D unclear. The CDR3 spans 16 residues. Trimming took 4 bases from V and 0 from J, leaving 13 bases between them. CDR1 is SGHTA and CDR2 is FQGTGA in the germline V gene. The CDR3 nucleotides read TGTGCCAGCAGCTACCTAGGCCCAAGCTCCTACAATGAGCAGTTCTTC. Protein sequence: CASSYLGPSSYNEQFF.

The gene calls are TRBV5-1 and TRBJ2-5; no definite D call. The V gene's germline CDR1 is SGHRS and CDR2 YFSETQ. Trimming removed 3 bases at V and 8 bases at J, with 20 bases between. The CDR3 contains 15 residues. The CDR3 reads CASSSPDLGTHTQYF. As DNA, the CDR3 is TGCGCCAGCAGCTCCCCCGACTTGGGCACTCACACCCAGTACTTC.

The chain recombines TRBV5-1 with TRBJ1-1; maybe TRBD1 (5 bases). The CDR3 covers 14 residues. V lost 7 bases, J lost 6 bases, and 19 bases lay in between. Germline V gives CDR1 SGHRS, CDR2 YFSETQ. The CDR3 loop reads CASAREGGGAEAFF. The CDR3 DNA reads as TGCGCCAGCGCAAGGGAGGGCGGGGGAGCTGAAGCTTTCTTT.

This clonotype was detected once. The chain is built from TRBV7-3 and TRBJ2-2, with unresolved D. This CDR3 has 15 residues. Trimming left V 5 bases short and J 7 bases short, with 17 bases between. Germline assignment: CDR1 SGHTA and CDR2 FQGTGA. The CDR3 loop reads CASSRLAETGGELFF. Here the CDR3 DNA reads TGTGCCAGCAGCCGACTCGCGGAGACGGGCGGGGAGCTGTTTTTT.

This clonotype was detected ten times or more. DNA of the CDR3: TGCAGTGCTAGAATAGCGGGAGGGCCGGGAGATACGCAGTATTTT. It encodes CSARIAGGPGDTQYF. This chain connects TRBV20-1 to TRBJ2-3; 11 nucleotides agree with TRBD2. The V gene's germline CDR1 is DFQATT and CDR2 SNEGSKA (reference sequence). The CDR3 loop spans 15 amino acids. The V and J ends lost 2 bases and 5 bases, in that order; junction bases with no gene match: 6.

There are a few counts of this clonotype. This rearrangement joins TRBV5-1 to TRBJ2-2, with 8 positions matching TRBD1. The germline V gene encodes CDR1 SGHRS and CDR2 YFSETQ. CDR3 size: 17 residues. With V trimmed by 0 bases and J by 1 base, 5 bases remained unmatched. The DNA for the CDR3 is TGCGCCAGCAGCTTGGTTCAGGGGGCTGGGAACACCGGGGAGCTGTTTTTT. Protein: CASSLVQGAGNTGELFF.

The chain employs TRBV5-1 and TRBJ1-1, with unresolved D. The CDR3 length is 15 residues. The V and J ends lost 4 bases and 0 bases respectively, with 13 bases between them. Per germline, CDR1 SGHRS and CDR2 YFSETQ. The CDR3 region is CASSPPRAMNTEAFF. The DNA for the CDR3 is TGCGCCAGCAGCCCTCCCCGGGCGATGAACACTGAAGCTTTCTTT.

This rearrangement joins TRBV6-5 to TRBJ1-4; tentative D call: TRBD1 (5 bases). Germline assignment: CDR1 MNHEY and CDR2 SVGAGI. This CDR3 has 16 residues. The ends were cut back, 2 bases at V and 8 bases at J, with 18 bases in the middle. CDR3: CASSYQGRNRGEKLFF. CDR3 nucleotides: TGTGCCAGCAGTTACCAAGGACGGAACCGGGGGGAAAAACTGTTTTTT.

The chain uses TRBV18 and TRBJ2-3; TRBD2 aligns across 12 bases. With V trimmed by 3 bases and J by 2 bases, 6 bases remained unmatched. This CDR3 has 17 residues. Germline V gene sequence: CDR1 KGHSH, CDR2 LQKENI. CDR3 region: CASSPRTSGALTDTQYF. The DNA for the CDR3 is TGTGCCAGCTCACCCAGGACTAGCGGGGCTCTCACAGATACGCAGTATTTT.

This rearrangement joins TRBV3-1 to TRBJ1-2, with D unresolved. CDR1 and CDR2 from the germline V gene are LGHDT and YNNKEL (reference sequence). The length of the CDR3 is 14 residues. The V end was cut by 3 bases, the J end by 1 base, with 9 bases between. Here the CDR3 DNA reads TGTGCCAGCAGCCATTTCAACAGTAACTATGGCTACACCTTC. It codes for CASSHFNSNYGYTF.

The V gene is TRBV4-1, the J gene TRBJ1-5, with 8 positions matching TRBD1. Germline values: CDR1 MGHRA, CDR2 YSYEKL. With 6 bases clipped from V and 3 bases from J, the junction kept 1 base outside the gene matches. This CDR3 spans 13 amino acids. In DNA, the CDR3 is TGCGCCAGCAGGGGACAGGTCAATCAGCCCCAGCATTTT. Encoded protein: CASRGQVNQPQHF.

The gene calls are TRBV5-1 and TRBJ2-7; perhaps TRBD2 as D (6 bases). Germline V gene data show CDR1 as SGHRS and CDR2 as YFSETQ. The CDR3 has 14 residues. With 1 base removed from V and 5 bases from J, the gap between germline ends came to 13 bases. The CDR3 loop reads CASSLYSGENEQYF. The CDR3 DNA sequence: TGCGCCAGCAGCTTGTATAGCGGAGAGAACGAGCAGTACTTC.

This clonotype appeared a few times. CDR3: CASSLRYYNEQFF. As DNA, the CDR3 is TGTGCCAGCAGCTTAAGGTACTACAATGAGCAGTTCTTC. The rearrangement uses TRBV7-3 and TRBJ2-1; D call uncertain. V lost 1 base, J lost 3 bases, and 4 bases lay in between. Germline CDR1 is SGHTA and CDR2 is FQGTGA. The CDR3 is 13 amino acids.

The sample holds a few counts of this clonotype. This CDR3 is CASSQFGQASTDTQYF. The DNA of the CDR3 is TGCGCCAGCAGCCAATTCGGACAGGCTAGCACAGATACGCAGTATTTT. The chain is built from TRBV4-1 and TRBJ2-3; 7 bases align to TRBD1. CDR1 is MGHRA, CDR2 YSYEKL, per germline. The CDR3 sequence is 16 residues long. Trimming took 2 bases from V and 0 from J; bases not matched to a gene: 5.

This clonotype was recorded a few times. This chain uses TRBV2 with TRBJ2-1, with 7 bases aligning to TRBD2. This CDR3 spans 13 amino acids. CDR1 is SNHLY and CDR2 is FYNNEI in the germline V gene. With V trimmed by 7 bases and J by 3 bases, 3 bases remained unmatched. CDR3 coding DNA: TGTGCCAGCAACAGCGGGATCTACAATGAGCAGTTCTTC. Translation gives CASNSGIYNEQFF.

This sequence joins TRBV15 and TRBJ2-2; 7 nucleotides match TRBD2. With V trimmed by 3 bases and J by 4 bases, 5 bases remained unmatched. CDR1 and CDR2 (germline): LNHNV, YYDKDF (reference sequence). The CDR3 extends over 15 amino acids. The CDR3 loop is CATSRGREGTGELFF. CDR3 in DNA: TGTGCCACCAGCAGGGGCAGGGAGGGCACCGGGGAGCTGTTTTTT. Full variable domain (missing parts from reference TRBV15 and TRBJ2-2): DAMVIQNPRYQVTQFGKPVTLSCSQTLNHNVMYWYQQKSSQAPKLLFHYYDKDFNNEADTPDNFQSRRPNTSFCFLDIRSPGLGDTAMYLCATSRGREGTGELFFGEGSRLTVL.

This clonotype was recorded at least ten times. The V and J genes are TRBV18 and TRBJ2-1; 8 nucleotides match TRBD1. V was pared by 3 bases and J by 4 bases, with 5 bases of the junction left unmatched. This CDR3 spans 15 amino acids. Germline lookup yields CDR1 KGHSH and CDR2 LQKENI. CDR3 region: CASSPGTGEYNEQFF. CDR3 sequence (DNA): TGTGCCAGCTCACCCGGGACAGGCGAATACAATGAGCAGTTCTTC.

This clonotype was observed a handful of times. The CDR3 carries no conserved terminal phenylalanine or tryptophan, so it likely arises from a read error. Because the CDR3's place on the DNA is in doubt, the DNA is left out and the CDR3 is given as listed by TCRdb. The V call is TRBV12-3 or TRBV12-4, the J call TRBJ1-1. The CDR3 numbers 9 amino acids, ends counted. CDR3 sequence reads: CASSSLPGC.

Ten or more counts support this clonotype. V and J are TRBV9 and TRBJ2-1; 9 nucleotides agree with TRBD2. Losses at the gene ends were 4 bases for V and 10 bases for J; bases not matched to a gene: 15. This CDR3 contains 16 residues. Germline V gene data show CDR1 as SGDLS and CDR2 as YYNGEE. The CDR3 region is CASSIYGAGGPKEQFF. CDR3 nucleotide sequence: TGTGCCAGCAGCATCTATGGGGCGGGAGGGCCAAAAGAGCAGTTCTTC.

The J gene is TRBJ1-1, the V gene TRBV29-1; maybe TRBD1 (6 bases). This CDR3 is built from 18 residues. V lost 8 bases, J lost 0 bases, and 28 bases lay in between. Germline CDR1 SQVTM, CDR2 ANQGSEA. The CDR3 is CSFYTRGWRGGMNTEAFF. The CDR3 DNA reads as TGCAGCTTCTACACGAGGGGGTGGAGGGGTGGGATGAACACTGAAGCTTTCTTT.